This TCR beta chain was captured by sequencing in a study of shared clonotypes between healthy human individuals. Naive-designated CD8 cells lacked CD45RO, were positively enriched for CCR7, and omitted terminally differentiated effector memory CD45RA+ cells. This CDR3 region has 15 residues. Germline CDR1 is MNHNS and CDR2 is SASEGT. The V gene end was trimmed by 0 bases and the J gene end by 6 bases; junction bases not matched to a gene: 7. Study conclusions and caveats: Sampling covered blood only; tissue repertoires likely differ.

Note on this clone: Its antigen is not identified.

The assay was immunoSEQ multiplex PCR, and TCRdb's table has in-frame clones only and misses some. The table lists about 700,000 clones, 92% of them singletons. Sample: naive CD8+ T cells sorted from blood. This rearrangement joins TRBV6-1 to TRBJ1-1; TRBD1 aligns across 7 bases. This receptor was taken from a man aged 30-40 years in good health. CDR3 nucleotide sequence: TGTGCCAGCAGTGAAGCTTTGAAGGGGGCGGCTGAAGCTTTCTTT. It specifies CASSEALKGAAEAFF.